The 9 T cell receptor beta chains reported below all come from one sample, sequenced in a study of regulatory T cells in long-lasting Graves disease. Combining iRepertoire HTBI primers with Arm-PCR of CDR3 regions, the authors built TCR beta libraries. A single record per CDR3 protein comes from TCRdb applying MiXCR to the multiplex PCR reads. The repertoire has approximately 460,000 distinct CDR3 sequences, roughly 15% of them found once; the top ten carry around a tenth. Specified time point: newly diagnosed GD, antithyroid drugs for less than 3 months. Construction of the TCR library relied on RNA isolated from PBMCs. The data also belong to a second study, concerning T cells in Graves' hyperthyroidism and ophthalmopathy.

The sequences come from peripheral blood mononuclear cells (PBMCs), collected at new diagnosis, from a patient treated with antithyroid drugs. The receptors come from a woman in her thirties with Graves disease.

This clonotype was observed at least ten times. The V gene is TRBV7-2, the J gene TRBJ2-1, with D uncertain. The V gene lost 5 bases and the J gene lost 2 bases, with 4 bases spanning the gap. The germline CDR1 and CDR2 sequences are SGHTA and FQGNSA. This CDR3 comprises 12 residues. In DNA, the CDR3 is TGTGCCAGCAGCGCGACCTACAATGAGCAGTTCTTC. Translated: CASSATYNEQFF.

This clonotype has a handful of counts. The chain recombines TRBV27 with TRBJ2-3; D remains unclear. There are 15 residues in the CDR3. Germline CDR1 is MNHEY and CDR2 is SMNVEV (reference sequence). V lost 8 bases, J lost 0 bases, and 15 bases lay in between. The CDR3: CASASRAMSTDTQYF. CDR3 nucleotides: TGTGCCAGCGCCTCCCGGGCAATGAGCACAGATACGCAGTATTTT.

With regard to this clonotype: A much larger clone differs by one base, so this may be a read error. V usage is TRBV27 and J usage is TRBJ2-7; TRBD1 matches at 9 bases. Germline CDR1 MNHEY, CDR2 SMNVEV (reference sequence). V trimming: 5 bases; J trimming: 6 bases; junction bases outside the gene matches: 14. The CDR3 consists of 16 residues. CDR3 amino acids: CASSDPRQGGLGEQYF. The DNA of the CDR3 is TGTGCCAGCAGTGATCCCAGACAGGGGGGGCTTGGCGAGCAGTACTTC.

The gene calls are TRBV6-5 and TRBJ2-7; D ambiguous. This CDR3 region has 15 residues. The germline V gene has CDR1 MNHEY and CDR2 SVGAGI. Trimming cost V 2 bases and J 1 base, with 12 bases left between them. CDR3 bases: TGTGCCAGCAGTTACCCCGGTGGGAAATCCTACGAGCAGTACTTC. This gives the protein CASSYPGGKSYEQYF.

At least ten counts were recorded for this clonotype. The chain couples TRBV28 to TRBJ2-7; the D gene is possibly TRBD1 (7 bases). Per the germline V gene, CDR1 is MDHEN and CDR2 is SYDVKM. V dropped 5 bases and J dropped 5 bases, with 10 bases sitting between them. The CDR3 sequence is 12 residues long. The DNA of the CDR3 is TGTGCCAGCAGTACCAGGGGGGACGAGCAGTACTTC. Amino acids: CASSTRGDEQYF. Based on the CDR3 plus reference TRBV28 and TRBJ2-7, the full variable domain is DVKVTQSSRYLVKRTGEKVFLECVQDMDHENMFWYRQDPGLGLRLIYFSYDVKMKEKGDIPEGYSVSREKKERFSLILESASTNQTSMYLCASSTRGDEQYFGPGTRLTVT.

This clonotype was counted at least ten times. V gene TRBV7-2 combines with J gene TRBJ1-5; D is possibly TRBD1 (5 bases). Trimming removed 1 base at V and 5 bases at J, with 12 bases between. Germline CDR1 SGHTA, CDR2 FQGNSA. This CDR3 has 15 residues. In nucleotides, the CDR3 is TGTGCCAGCAGCTTAGGGCGCAGGGTCGATCAGCCCCAGCATTTT. It specifies CASSLGRRVDQPQHF.

This clonotype came up many times. The V and J genes are TRBV28 and TRBJ2-1, with 7 bases aligning to TRBD1. This CDR3 spans 16 amino acids. Looked up from germline, CDR1 is MDHEN and CDR2 is SYDVKM. V shed 6 bases and J 5 bases; nucleotides not matched to a gene: 13. In DNA, the CDR3 is TGTGCCAGCAGCCCCACCTGGGGGACAGACAACAATGAGCAGTTCTTC. Protein: CASSPTWGTDNNEQFF.

The J gene is TRBJ2-1, the V gene TRBV4-3; TRBD2 agrees at 9 bases. This CDR3 is built from 16 residues. Germline trimming cut 3 bases from V and 3 bases from J; bases unmatched to any gene: 6. Germline V gene sequence: CDR1 LGHNA, CDR2 YSLEER. The CDR3 DNA sequence: TGCGCCAGCAGCCAGGGGACTAGCAGTAGCTACAATGAGCAGTTCTTC. Its protein is CASSQGTSSSYNEQFF.

Of note for this clonotype: One end of the junction is discordant with germline, which a read error may explain. The chain combines TRBV10-3 with TRBJ2-1; D is perhaps TRBD1 or TRBD2 (6 bases each). The germline gives CDR1 ENHRY, CDR2 SYGVKD. This CDR3 is built from 15 residues. Written as DNA, the CDR3 is TGTGCCAGCAGTTATTCGGGGGCGTTCTACAATGAGCAGTTCTTC. Translation: CASSYSGAFYNEQFF.